These T cell receptor beta chains were read from a single sample in a study of blood T cell repertoires in COVID-19. The protocol was immunoSEQ multiplex PCR, while the TCRdb copy is restricted to in-frame clones and leaves out a portion. The sample has fewer than 200,000 clones, roughly 91% seen once; the top ten hold around 4.8%. Source material: peripheral blood. Source of these receptors: a man in his late teens or twenties with COVID-19, enrolled during active disease. The CDR3 runs from the conserved cysteine through the conserved F or W. The order of the fields is D gene, J gene, clone size, V gene, CDR3 protein, CDR3 DNA. D genes are given only for firm matches. Clone size is not always given. Where it is, it says once, few, many or a class for expanded clones.

d_gene: TRBD1; j_gene: TRBJ1-2; abundance: NA; v_gene: TRBV6-6; CDR3aa: CASSPPNRDRDLNYGGYTF; CDR3nt: TGTGCCAGCAGTCCTCCGAACCGGGACAGGGATCTTAACTATGGCGGCTACACCTTC
d_gene: NA; j_gene: TRBJ1-1; abundance: NA; v_gene: TRBV6-6; CDR3aa: CASSYPIAFF; CDR3nt: TGTGCCAGCAGCTATCCCATCGCTTTCTTT
d_gene: TRBD2; j_gene: TRBJ2-7; abundance: NA; v_gene: TRBV9; CDR3aa: CASSVATSGRLEQYF; CDR3nt: TGTGCCAGCAGCGTAGCTACTAGCGGGAGACTCGAGCAGTACTTC
d_gene: TRBD1; j_gene: TRBJ2-7; abundance: NA; v_gene: TRBV6-6; CDR3aa: CASSYSTGEIEYEQYF; CDR3nt: TGTGCCAGCAGTTACTCGACAGGGGAAATCGAGTACGAGCAGTACTTC
d_gene: NA; j_gene: TRBJ1-1; abundance: NA; v_gene: TRBV14; CDR3aa: CASSQEHNLNTEAFF; CDR3nt: TGTGCCAGCAGCCAAGAACACAATTTGAACACTGAAGCTTTCTTT
d_gene: NA; j_gene: TRBJ2-2; abundance: NA; v_gene: TRBV7-2; CDR3aa: CASSPQGGVGELFF; CDR3nt: TGTGCCAGCAGCCCACAAGGGGGGGTCGGGGAGCTGTTTTTT
d_gene: TRBD2; j_gene: TRBJ2-1; abundance: NA; v_gene: TRBV2; CDR3aa: CASWGRAGLAVSNEQFF; CDR3nt: TGTGCCAGCTGGGGGAGAGCAGGCCTAGCGGTCTCCAATGAGCAGTTCTTC
d_gene: NA; j_gene: TRBJ2-1; abundance: NA; v_gene: TRBV11-2; CDR3aa: CASSAGQNSYNEQFF; CDR3nt: TGTGCCAGCAGCGCTGGACAGAACTCCTACAATGAGCAGTTCTTC
d_gene: TRBD2; j_gene: TRBJ2-7; abundance: NA; v_gene: TRBV19; CDR3aa: CASSIDHGLAGSSYEQYF; CDR3nt: TGTGCCAGTAGTATAGATCACGGACTAGCGGGTTCCTCCTACGAGCAGTACTTC
d_gene: NA; j_gene: TRBJ1-4; abundance: NA; v_gene: TRBV28; CDR3aa: CASSLPAGNEKLLF; CDR3nt: TGTGCCAGCAGTTTACCGGCAGGCAATGAAAAACTGCTTTTT
d_gene: NA; j_gene: TRBJ1-3; abundance: NA; v_gene: TRBV12-3/TRBV12-4; CDR3aa: CAMMRDTIYF; CDR3nt: TGTGCCATGATGCGGGACACCATATATTTT
d_gene: TRBD1; j_gene: TRBJ1-1; abundance: NA; v_gene: TRBV7-9; CDR3aa: CASSPRTGITEAFF; CDR3nt: TGTGCCAGCAGCCCAAGGACAGGGATTACTGAAGCTTTCTTT
d_gene: TRBD1; j_gene: TRBJ1-1; abundance: NA; v_gene: TRBV11-2; CDR3aa: CASSIGGTNTEAFF; CDR3nt: TGTGCCAGCAGCATAGGGGGCACAAACACTGAAGCTTTCTTT
d_gene: TRBD2; j_gene: TRBJ2-7; abundance: once; v_gene: TRBV7-6; CDR3aa: CASSLSGGRAWEQYF; CDR3nt: TGTGCCAGCAGCTTAAGTGGCGGGAGGGCCTGGGAGCAGTACTTC
d_gene: TRBD1; j_gene: TRBJ2-7; abundance: NA; v_gene: TRBV28; CDR3aa: CASSFLARWTGSSPYEQYF; CDR3nt: TGTGCCAGCAGTTTTCTGGCCCGGTGGACAGGGAGTTCCCCCTACGAGCAGTACTTC
d_gene: NA; j_gene: TRBJ1-5; abundance: NA; v_gene: TRBV28; CDR3aa: CASSLAIGGEPGSNQPQHF; CDR3nt: TGTGCCAGCAGTTTAGCGATTGGGGGGGAGCCCGGTAGCAATCAGCCCCAGCATTTT
d_gene: TRBD2; j_gene: TRBJ2-7; abundance: NA; v_gene: TRBV6-5; CDR3aa: CASSTLAVPPSEQYF; CDR3nt: TGTGCCAGCAGCACACTAGCGGTTCCTCCTAGCGAGCAGTACTTC
d_gene: TRBD2; j_gene: TRBJ2-7; abundance: NA; v_gene: TRBV7-9; CDR3aa: CASSLLGTSGRWNSYEQYF; CDR3nt: TGTGCCAGCAGCTTACTCGGGACTAGCGGGAGGTGGAACTCCTACGAGCAGTACTTC
d_gene: TRBD1; j_gene: TRBJ1-5; abundance: NA; v_gene: TRBV28; CDR3aa: CASSFRPWDSTKDQPQHF; CDR3nt: TGTGCCAGCAGTTTCCGGCCTTGGGACAGCACCAAAGATCAGCCCCAGCATTTT
d_gene: NA; j_gene: TRBJ1-5; abundance: NA; v_gene: TRBV6-6; CDR3aa: CASSYRVEWRNQPQHF; CDR3nt: TGTGCCAGCAGTTACCGAGTGGAGTGGCGCAATCAGCCCCAGCATTTT
d_gene: TRBD2; j_gene: TRBJ2-7; abundance: NA; v_gene: TRBV28; CDR3aa: CASSPLPGLAGGHYEQYF; CDR3nt: TGTGCCAGCAGTCCCCTTCCGGGACTAGCGGGAGGCCACTACGAGCAGTACTTC
d_gene: TRBD1; j_gene: TRBJ1-4; abundance: NA; v_gene: TRBV4-1; CDR3aa: CASSQERTGGEKLLF; CDR3nt: TGCGCCAGCAGCCAAGAGCGGACAGGGGGGGAAAAACTGCTTTTT
d_gene: TRBD2; j_gene: TRBJ2-1; abundance: NA; v_gene: TRBV30; CDR3aa: CAWSVGPIAGSEQFF; CDR3nt: TGTGCCTGGAGTGTGGGCCCAATAGCGGGAAGTGAGCAGTTCTTC
d_gene: NA; j_gene: TRBJ2-7; abundance: NA; v_gene: TRBV5-1; CDR3aa: CASSGRDFYEQYF; CDR3nt: TGCGCCAGCAGTGGTCGGGACTTCTACGAGCAGTACTTC
d_gene: NA; j_gene: TRBJ2-1; abundance: NA; v_gene: TRBV7-9; CDR3aa: CASSPREDKEQFF; CDR3nt: TGTGCCAGCAGCCCCCGAGAAGACAAGGAGCAGTTCTTC
d_gene: NA; j_gene: TRBJ2-7; abundance: NA; v_gene: TRBV27; CDR3aa: CATLQGSEQYF; CDR3nt: TGTGCCACCCTCCAGGGATCCGAGCAGTACTTC
d_gene: NA; j_gene: TRBJ2-2; abundance: NA; v_gene: TRBV30; CDR3aa: CAWRDFGPGELFF; CDR3nt: TGTGCCTGGAGGGATTTTGGGCCCGGGGAGCTGTTTTTT
d_gene: NA; j_gene: TRBJ2-1; abundance: NA; v_gene: TRBV7-3; CDR3aa: CASSLTGRNEQFF; CDR3nt: TGTGCCAGCAGCTTAACGGGGCGCAATGAGCAGTTCTTC
d_gene: NA; j_gene: TRBJ2-7; abundance: NA; v_gene: TRBV5-6; CDR3aa: CASSGWTYSYEQYF; CDR3nt: TGTGCCAGCAGCGGATGGACTTACTCCTACGAGCAGTACTTC
d_gene: NA; j_gene: TRBJ1-3; abundance: NA; v_gene: TRBV4-3; CDR3aa: CASSPAGGSGNTIYF; CDR3nt: TGCGCCAGCAGCCCAGCGGGGGGCTCTGGAAACACCATATATTTT
d_gene: NA; j_gene: TRBJ2-7; abundance: NA; v_gene: TRBV21-1; CDR3aa: CASSIRLAGLYEQYF; CDR3nt: TGTGCCAGCAGCATACGACTAGCGGGTCTCTACGAGCAGTACTTC
d_gene: NA; j_gene: TRBJ1-2; abundance: NA; v_gene: TRBV4-1; CDR3aa: CASSQVGGADGYTF; CDR3nt: TGCGCCAGCAGCCAAGTTGGGGGGGCCGATGGCTACACCTTC